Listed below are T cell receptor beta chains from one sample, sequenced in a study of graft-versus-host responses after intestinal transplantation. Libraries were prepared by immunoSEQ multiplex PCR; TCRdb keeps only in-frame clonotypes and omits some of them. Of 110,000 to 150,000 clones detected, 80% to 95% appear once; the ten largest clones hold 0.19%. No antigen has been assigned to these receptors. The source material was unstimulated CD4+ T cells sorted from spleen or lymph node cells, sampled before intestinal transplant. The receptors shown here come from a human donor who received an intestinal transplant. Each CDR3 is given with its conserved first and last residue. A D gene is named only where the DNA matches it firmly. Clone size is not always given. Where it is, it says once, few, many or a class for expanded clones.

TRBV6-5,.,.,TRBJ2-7,TGTGCCAGCAGTTACAGTAGCCGGGGCTACGAGCAGTACTTC,CASSYSSRGYEQYF
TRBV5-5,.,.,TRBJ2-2,TGTGCCAGCAGCTTGACCTCACTTTCCGGGGAGCTGTTTTTT,CASSLTSLSGELFF
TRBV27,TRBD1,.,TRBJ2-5,TGTGCCAGCAGTAGGGACAGGTGGTTTCAGACCCAGTACTTC,CASSRDRWFQTQYF
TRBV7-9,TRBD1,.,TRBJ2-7,TGTGCCAGCAGCTCGACAGGGGCGAGCTACGAGCAGTACTTC,CASSSTGASYEQYF
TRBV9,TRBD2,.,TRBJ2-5,TGTGCCAGCAGCCTCGACAGCGGGAGGGCCGAAGAGACCCAGTACTTC,CASSLDSGRAEETQYF
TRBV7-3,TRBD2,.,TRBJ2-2,TGTGCCAGCAGCTTAGGGACTAGCCGCCGGGCCGGGGAGCTGTTTTTT,CASSLGTSRRAGELFF
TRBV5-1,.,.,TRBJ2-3,TGCGCCAGCAGCTTGGTCAGGGGAAGCACAGATACGCAGTATTTT,CASSLVRGSTDTQYF
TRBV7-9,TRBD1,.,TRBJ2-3,TGTGCCAGCAGCTTAGTGGGGACAGGGGGCACAGATACGCAGTATTTT,CASSLVGTGGTDTQYF
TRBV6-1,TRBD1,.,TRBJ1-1,TGTGCCAGCACCCGGACAGGTCACACTGAAGCTTTCTTT,CASTRTGHTEAFF
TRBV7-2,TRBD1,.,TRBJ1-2,TGTGCCAGCAGCTTGGGGACAGGGGGCAACTATGGCTACACCTTC,CASSLGTGGNYGYTF
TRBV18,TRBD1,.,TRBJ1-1,TGTGCCAGCTCACCACGGGACAGTCTGGCTGTCAACACTGAAGCTTTCTTT,CASSPRDSLAVNTEAFF
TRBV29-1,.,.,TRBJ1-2,TGCAGCGTCGGGGGTCAGATGGACGGCTACACCTTC,CSVGGQMDGYTF
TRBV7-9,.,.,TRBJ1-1,TGTGCCAGCAGCATTCCGGGTACTAAGAACACTGAAGCTTTCTTT,CASSIPGTKNTEAFF
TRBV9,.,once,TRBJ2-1,TGTGCCAGCAGCGTAGGAGGGGAGTCCCCATCCAATGAGCAGTTCTTC,CASSVGGESPSNEQFF
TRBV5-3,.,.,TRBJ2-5,TGTGCCAGAAGCTTAGTGCCCCCTTGTCGGCAGACCCAGTACTTC,CARSLVPPCRQTQYF
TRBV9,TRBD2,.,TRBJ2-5,TGTGCCAGCAGCGTAGCTGGACTAGCGGTGGAGACCCAGTACTTC,CASSVAGLAVETQYF
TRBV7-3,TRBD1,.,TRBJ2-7,TGTGCCAGCAGCCAGACAGGGGGCTACGAGCAGTACTTC,CASSQTGGYEQYF
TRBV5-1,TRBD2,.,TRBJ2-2,TGCGCCAGCAGCCCCATAGCGGGAGAGGTTATCGGGGAGCTGTTTTTT,CASSPIAGEVIGELFF
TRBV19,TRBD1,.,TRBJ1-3,TGTGCCAGTAGTCCCACAGGGGACTCTGGAAACACCATATATTTT,CASSPTGDSGNTIYF
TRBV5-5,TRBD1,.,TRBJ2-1,TGTGCCAGCAGATTACAGGGGGTTCTATACAATGAGCAGTTCTTC,CASRLQGVLYNEQFF
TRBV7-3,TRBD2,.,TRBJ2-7,TGTGCCAGCAGAAAAGGGACCGGACTAGCGGGAGTAAGCGAGCAGTACTTC,CASRKGTGLAGVSEQYF
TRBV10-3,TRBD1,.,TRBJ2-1,TGTGCCATCAGTGGGGGACAGGGGCGGGTCTCCTACAATGAGCAGTTCTTC,CAISGGQGRVSYNEQFF
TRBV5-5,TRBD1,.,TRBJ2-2,TGTGCCAGCAGCTTGTTTAGGGGGCAGAACGGGGAGCTGTTTTTT,CASSLFRGQNGELFF
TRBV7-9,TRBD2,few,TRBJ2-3,TGTGCCAGCAGCTTAGGACTAGCGGGAGGTGAAGATACGCAGTATTTT,CASSLGLAGGEDTQYF
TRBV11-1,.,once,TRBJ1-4,TGTGCCAGCAGCGCGGGTAGGGAAAAACTGTTTTTT,CASSAGREKLFF
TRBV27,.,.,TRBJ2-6,TGTGCCAGCAGTTTATACGGGGGCTCTGGGGCCAACGTCCTGACTTTC,CASSLYGGSGANVLTF
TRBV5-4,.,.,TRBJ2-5,TGTGCCAGCAGCTTGGTAGAGGAAGAGACCCAGTACTTC,CASSLVEEETQYF
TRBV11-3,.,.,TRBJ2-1,TGTGCCAGCAGCTTTCTGGCGGGGTCAAACAATGAGCAGTTCTTC,CASSFLAGSNNEQFF
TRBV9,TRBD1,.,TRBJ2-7,TGTGCCAGCAGCGTGGGGACAGGGAGCGAGCAGTACTTC,CASSVGTGSEQYF
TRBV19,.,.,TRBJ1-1,TGTGCCAGTAGTCCTCTAGGGCAGGGAAACACTGAAGCTTTCTTT,CASSPLGQGNTEAFF
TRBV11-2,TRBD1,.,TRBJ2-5,TGTGCCAGCAGCAGGGACAGGGTCGTGGAGACCCAGTACTTC,CASSRDRVVETQYF
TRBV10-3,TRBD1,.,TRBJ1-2,TGTGCCACAACCGACGACAGGGGGTTTGGCTACACCTTC,CATTDDRGFGYTF
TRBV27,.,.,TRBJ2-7,TGTGCCAGCAGCCTAGCCGGGACAACTTTCACCTACGAGCAGTACTTC,CASSLAGTTFTYEQYF
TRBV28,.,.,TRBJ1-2,TGTGCCAGCAGTTTTGAGACAGGTGGATCGGGCTACACCTTC,CASSFETGGSGYTF
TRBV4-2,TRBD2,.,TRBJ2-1,TGTGCCAGCAGCCAAGAGTGGCCAGCGGGAGGGCCGTACAATGAGCAGTTCTTC,CASSQEWPAGGPYNEQFF
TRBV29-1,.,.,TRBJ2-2,TGCACCATTCTCCGGGGGAACACCGGGGAGCTGTTTTTT,CTILRGNTGELFF
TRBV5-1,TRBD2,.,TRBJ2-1,TGCGCCAGCAGCCCTGTCCCGCTAGCGGGAGGGCCCGCTGAGCAGTTCTTC,CASSPVPLAGGPAEQFF
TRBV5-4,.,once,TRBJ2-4,TGTGCCAGCAGCTTGGCCGGGGCGAGGAACATTCAGTACTTC,CASSLAGARNIQYF
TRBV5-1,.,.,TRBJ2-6,TGCGCCAGCAGCTTGGGTGGGGGATCTATCTCTGGGGCCAACGTCCTGACTTTC,CASSLGGGSISGANVLTF
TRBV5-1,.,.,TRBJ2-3,TGCGCCAGCAGCCCTAGCAGAAGCACAGATACGCAGTATTTT,CASSPSRSTDTQYF
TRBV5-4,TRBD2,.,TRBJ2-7,TGTGCCAGCAGCTTTGGCCTAGCGGGCCCCTACGAGCAGTACTTC,CASSFGLAGPYEQYF